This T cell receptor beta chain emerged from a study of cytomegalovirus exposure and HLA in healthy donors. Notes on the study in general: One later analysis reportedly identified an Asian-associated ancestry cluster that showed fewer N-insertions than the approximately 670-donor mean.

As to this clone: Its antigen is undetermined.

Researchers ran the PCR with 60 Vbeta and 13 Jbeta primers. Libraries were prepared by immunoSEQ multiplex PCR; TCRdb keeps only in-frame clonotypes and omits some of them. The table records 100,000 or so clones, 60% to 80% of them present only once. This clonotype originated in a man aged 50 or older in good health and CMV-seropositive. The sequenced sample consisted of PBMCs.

CDR3 in DNA: TGTGCCAGCGGAGCACTGGATCGGGAGTACTTC. It codes for CASGALDREYF. The chain employs TRBV11-2 and TRBJ2-7; D not certain. CDR3 length: 11 residues. Germline-derived CDR1 and CDR2 are SGHAT and FQNNGV. Between the trimmed V and J ends, which lost 8 bases and 11 bases, there was a span of 16 bases.